A single sample is the source of the 27 T cell receptor beta chains below, sequenced in a study of shared clonotypes between healthy human individuals (TCRdb year 2020). Libraries were constructed by the immunoSEQ multiplex PCR assay. TCRdb carries this immuneACCESS record with in-frame sequences only. Its versions omit some clonotypes, under half of them owing to an unresolved V gene in the studies checked, with the rest unexplained. The sample table lists some 2.4 million clones, 93% of them with a count of one. The top ten hold about 0.38% of the sample. Sequencing was performed on naive CD4+ T cells from PBMCs. Reading the label with the study, this specimen's cell subset or site is: CD45RA+ positively selected. These receptor sequences come from a man aged 18 to 30 in good health. Some clones in this sample may be carry-over from other donors' samples.

The rearrangement links TRBV5-4 to TRBJ2-5; TRBD1 matches at 10 bases. The CDR3 sequence is 14 residues long. Trimming took 4 bases from V and 4 from J; bases not matched to a gene: 4. The V gene's germline CDR1 is SGHNT and CDR2 YYREEE (reference sequence). The CDR3 reads CASSPGQGGETQYF. CDR3 nucleotides: TGTGCCAGCAGCCCCGGACAGGGGGGAGAGACCCAGTACTTC.

A word on this clone: The same CDR3 can be traced to other DNA sequences in this sample. The chain carries TRBV11-3 and TRBJ2-3; possibly TRBD2 for D (6 bases). In germline, CDR1 is SGHNT, CDR2 YENEEA. The CDR3 extends over 14 amino acids. V gave up 5 bases and J gave up 6 bases, with 15 bases separating them. The DNA for the CDR3 is TGTGCCAGCAGCCTCGGTGGAGGGGCCGATACGCAGTATTTT. Translated, it gives CASSLGGGADTQYF.

CDR3 bases: TGTGCCAGCAGTGTTACAAATTATAATTCACCCCTCCACTTT. This codes for CASSVTNYNSPLHF. J is TRBJ1-6 and V is TRBV2; D not resolved. V lost 4 bases and J lost 4, with 8 bases in between. The CDR3 extends over 14 amino acids. Germline-derived CDR1 and CDR2 are SNHLY and FYNNEI.

The gene calls are TRBV28 and TRBJ1-1; D gene ambiguous. The CDR3 has 13 residues. Trimming took 4 bases from V and 3 from J, leaving 9 bases between them. CDR1 is MDHEN, CDR2 SYDVKM, per germline. The CDR3 here is CASSSPSYTEAFF. In nucleotides, the CDR3 is TGTGCCAGCAGTTCCCCCTCCTACACTGAAGCTTTCTTT.

This clone was seen once. J is TRBJ2-1 and V is TRBV4-3; D ambiguous. Germline values: CDR1 LGHNA, CDR2 YSLEER. V lost 0 bases and J lost 9, with 9 bases in between. There are 13 residues in the CDR3. The CDR3 here is CASSQEPTGEQFF. The CDR3 bases are TGCGCCAGCAGCCAAGAACCGACTGGTGAGCAGTTCTTC.

The V call is TRBV4-3, the J call TRBJ2-5, with D possibly being TRBD2 (5 bases). The CDR3 spans 18 residues. Trimming took off 1 base at V and 1 base at J, with 19 bases between the two ends. Germline V CDR1 and CDR2: LGHNA, YSLEER. The CDR3 DNA sequence: TGCGCCAGCAGCCAAGTAAAGGTAGCGCGAAACCTCCAAGAGACCCAGTACTTC. Translating gives CASSQVKVARNLQETQYF.

Written as DNA, the CDR3 is TGCGCCAGCAGCTTGGCCGTGACAGGGGCTTCATACGAGCAGTACTTC. Translating gives CASSLAVTGASYEQYF. The chain joins TRBV5-1 to TRBJ2-7; 8 nucleotides align to TRBD1. Trimming removed 0 bases from V and 4 bases from J; junction bases left unmatched: 9. Germline lookup yields CDR1 SGHRS and CDR2 YFSETQ. The CDR3 is 16 residues long.

This chain links TRBV5-5 with TRBJ2-1; 7 nucleotides match TRBD2. The trim removed 3 bases at V and 8 bases at J, leaving 11 bases unmatched. The CDR3 has 15 residues. Per the germline V gene, CDR1 is SGHKS and CDR2 is YYEKEE (reference sequence). Here the CDR3 reads CASSSTSSSGDEQFF. In DNA, the CDR3 is TGTGCCAGCAGCTCGACTAGCTCGTCGGGCGATGAGCAGTTCTTC.

The chain employs TRBV14 and TRBJ2-1; D uncertain. CDR3 size: 12 residues. Trimming took off 5 bases at V and 2 bases at J, with 4 bases between the two ends. The germline CDR1 and CDR2 sequences are SGHDN and FVKESK. Here the CDR3 DNA reads TGTGCCAGCAGCAAGACCTACAATGAGCAGTTCTTC. This gives the protein CASSKTYNEQFF.

The V gene is TRBV9, the J gene TRBJ2-7; 12 bases are a match to TRBD2. V was pared by 3 bases and J by 6 bases, with 10 bases of the junction left unmatched. The CDR3 has 16 residues. The germline CDR1 and CDR2 sequences are SGDLS and YYNGEE. The CDR3 spells CASSEPGLAGPGEQYF. CDR3 DNA sequence: TGTGCCAGCAGCGAACCGGGACTAGCGGGCCCCGGCGAGCAGTACTTC.

The chain employs TRBV7-9 and TRBJ2-1, with unresolved D. The V and J ends lost 7 bases and 5 bases respectively, with 6 bases between them. The CDR3 is 11 amino acids. Per the germline V gene, CDR1 is SEHNR and CDR2 is FQNEAQ (reference sequence). DNA of the CDR3: TGTGCCAGCAAAGAGAACAATGAGCAGTTCTTC. Amino acids: CASKENNEQFF.

Comments on this clone: The sample carries other DNA sequences with the same CDR3. The chain links TRBV10-3 to TRBJ1-5; 11 bases match TRBD1. Losses at the gene ends were 8 bases for V and 5 bases for J; bases not matched to a gene: 2. CDR1 ENHRY and CDR2 SYGVKD come from the germline V gene. The CDR3 is 13 amino acids. The chain's CDR3 is CAIRGQGDQPQHF. The CDR3 DNA reads TGTGCCATCCGGGGACAGGGGGATCAGCCCCAGCATTTT.

The gene calls are TRBV5-1 and TRBJ1-3; a weak D match, TRBD1 (6 bases). Trimming removed 2 bases from V and 4 bases from J, with 10 bases in between. This CDR3 has 14 amino acids. CDR1 is SGHRS, CDR2 YFSETQ, per germline. CDR3: CASSFGQMGNTIYF. The CDR3, as DNA: TGCGCCAGCAGCTTCGGACAGATGGGAAACACCATATATTTT.

The chain recombines TRBV18 with TRBJ2-6, with D possibly called TRBD1 or TRBD2 (5 bases each). The CDR3 runs 19 residues. V was cut by 2 bases and J by 0 bases, with 17 bases left in between. CDR1 and CDR2 from the germline V gene are KGHSH and LQKENI. The CDR3 loop is CASSPSPGTAISGANVLTF. The CDR3, as DNA: TGTGCCAGCTCACCATCCCCCGGGACGGCCATCTCTGGGGCCAACGTCCTGACTTTC. Supplemented by reference TRBV18 and TRBJ2-6, the full variable domain reads NAGVMQNPRHLVRRRGQEARLRCSPMKGHSHVYWYRQLPEEGLKFMVYLQKENIIDESGMPKERFSAEFPKEGPSILRIQQVVRGDSAAYFCASSPSPGTAISGANVLTFGAGSRLTVL.

The V gene is TRBV10-3, the J gene TRBJ1-2; maybe TRBD1 (6 bases). The CDR3 totals 14 residues. V was clipped by 5 bases and J by 4 bases, with 14 bases between them. The V gene's germline CDR1 is ENHRY and CDR2 SYGVKD. CDR3 nucleotide sequence: TGTGCCATCAGTCCTCGGGGGGCAGGCTATGGCTACACCTTC. It encodes CAISPRGAGYGYTF.

This sequence joins TRBV19 and TRBJ1-5, with no clear D. Germline CDR1 is LNHDA and CDR2 is SQIVND (reference sequence). There are 16 residues in the CDR3. Between the trimmed V and J ends, which lost 3 bases and 4 bases, there was a span of 16 bases. This CDR3 is CASSMSRAEGNQPQHF. In DNA, the CDR3 is TGTGCCAGTAGTATGTCACGGGCAGAAGGAAATCAGCCCCAGCATTTT.

In this sample, this clone turned up once. The chain recombines TRBV4-2 with TRBJ2-1, with a possible D match to TRBD1 (6 bases). Trimming stripped 0 bases from V and 6 bases from J, with 15 bases between. The CDR3 spans 16 residues. Germline CDR1 is LGHNA and CDR2 is YNFKEQ. CDR3 sequence reads: CASSQDWGQGGNEQFF. The CDR3 DNA sequence: TGTGCCAGCAGCCAAGATTGGGGACAAGGGGGCAATGAGCAGTTCTTC.

A single count supports this clone. The chain links TRBV5-1 to TRBJ2-4; D is undetermined. This CDR3 comprises 14 residues. V was trimmed by 0 bases and J by 9 bases, leaving 13 bases between them. Germline-derived CDR1 and CDR2 are SGHRS and YFSETQ. The CDR3 reads CASSLEPRTGIQYF. Written as DNA, the CDR3 is TGCGCCAGCAGCTTGGAACCCCGGACCGGCATTCAGTACTTC.

This chain links TRBV1 with TRBJ2-1; the table's D call of TRBD2 was not tested on the DNA. TRBV1 has pseudogene status. The CDR3 is 16 amino acids. The CDR3 sequence is CTSSQGGLAGPNEQFF. The CDR3 coding sequence is TGCACCAGCAGCCAGGGCGGACTAGCAGGCCCCAATGAGCAGTTCTTC.

This chain joins TRBV21-1 and TRBJ2-5; the table gives TRBD1 as D, unverified against the DNA. TRBV21-1 is deemed a pseudogene. The CDR3 runs 16 residues. CDR3 coding DNA: TGTGCCAGCAGCAAAGTCCAAGGGGGCGCGACCCAGACCCAGTACTTC. It yields the protein CASSKVQGGATQTQYF.

With respect to this clone: This sample also contains other DNA sequences that code for the same CDR3. This sequence joins TRBV5-1 and TRBJ2-5; D gene unclear. The CDR3 loop spans 14 amino acids. V gave up 0 bases and J gave up 1 base, with 7 bases separating them. Germline V lookup: CDR1 SGHRS, CDR2 YFSETQ. CDR3 nucleotide sequence: TGCGCCAGCAGCTTGGAAGGATTCCAAGAGACCCAGTACTTC. Encoded protein: CASSLEGFQETQYF.

This chain connects TRBV5-1 to TRBJ1-2; a possible D gene is TRBD1 (5 bases). Looked up from germline, CDR1 is SGHRS and CDR2 is YFSETQ. V dropped 0 bases and J dropped 8 bases, with 14 bases sitting between them. There are 14 residues in the CDR3. Written as DNA, the CDR3 is TGCGCCAGCAGCTTGGATCGGAAGGGACGAGGCTACACCTTC. This translates into CASSLDRKGRGYTF.

CDR3 sequence: CAIEGRGDYTF. The CDR3 DNA reads TGTGCCATCGAGGGTCGGGGTGACTACACCTTC. The rearrangement uses TRBV28 and TRBJ1-2; D is uncertain. Trimming left V 10 bases short and J 10 bases short, with 16 bases between. Germline V gene data show CDR1 as MDHEN and CDR2 as SYDVKM. The length of the CDR3 is 11 residues.

This rearrangement joins TRBV7-2 to TRBJ2-3; 10 positions agree with TRBD2. The junction had 8 bases not matched to a gene; V was cut back by 0 bases and J by 5 bases. The germline V gene encodes CDR1 SGHTA and CDR2 FQGNSA. This CDR3 has 17 residues. CDR3 sequence: CASSLAPVAGGGDTQYF. The DNA for the CDR3 is TGTGCCAGCAGCTTAGCGCCGGTAGCGGGAGGCGGAGATACGCAGTATTTT.

The chain uses TRBV4-3 and TRBJ2-2; D not resolved. Trimming left V 0 bases short and J 6 bases short, with 8 bases between. CDR1 is LGHNA and CDR2 is YSLEER in the germline V gene. This CDR3 spans 14 amino acids. The DNA for the CDR3 is TGCGCCAGCAGCCAAGATATTGGTGCCGGGGAGCTGTTTTTT. This gives the protein CASSQDIGAGELFF.

The gene calls are TRBV4-1 and TRBJ2-1; D uncertain. This CDR3 region has 15 residues. CDR1 and CDR2 (germline): MGHRA, YSYEKL. With 4 bases removed from V and 1 base from J, the gap between germline ends came to 11 bases. The CDR3 nucleotides read TGCGCCAGCAGCCGAACTCAGGTGTCCTACAATGAGCAGTTCTTC. Translation gives CASSRTQVSYNEQFF.

This clone came up once. The same CDR3 is also encoded by other DNA sequences in this sample. The V gene is TRBV11-1, the J gene TRBJ2-7; perhaps TRBD1 as D (5 bases). This CDR3 comprises 15 residues. Germline loops: CDR1 SGHAT, CDR2 FQDESV (reference sequence). With 2 bases removed from V and 3 bases from J, the gap between germline ends came to 14 bases. DNA for the CDR3: TGTGCCAGCAGCTTACAGGGAAGAGGCTACTACGAGCAGTACTTC. Residues: CASSLQGRGYYEQYF.